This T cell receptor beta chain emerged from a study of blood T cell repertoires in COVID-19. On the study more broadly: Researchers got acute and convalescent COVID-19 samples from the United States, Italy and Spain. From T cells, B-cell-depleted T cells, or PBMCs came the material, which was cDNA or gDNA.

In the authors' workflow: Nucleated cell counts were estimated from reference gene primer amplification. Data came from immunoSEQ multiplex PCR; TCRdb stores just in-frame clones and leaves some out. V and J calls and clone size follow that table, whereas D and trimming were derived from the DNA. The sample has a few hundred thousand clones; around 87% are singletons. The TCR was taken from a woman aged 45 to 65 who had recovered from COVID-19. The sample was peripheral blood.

The CDR3 spells CASSQINQGGEQFF. The DNA of the CDR3 is TGTGCCAGCAGCCAAATAAACCAGGGGGGTGAGCAGTTCTTC. The gene calls are TRBV3-1 (or the pseudogene TRBV3-2) and TRBJ2-1, with a tentative D call TRBD1 (7 bases). Deletions cut 2 bases from V and 9 bases from J, with 14 bases between. Germline CDR1 LGHDT, CDR2 YNNKEL (reference sequence). The length of the CDR3 is 14 residues.